One sample yielded the 6 T cell receptor beta chains listed below, sequenced in a study of T cell changes during pregnancy in multiple sclerosis. The data were produced by immunoSEQ multiplex PCR, yet TCRdb's version contains in-frame clones alone and is incomplete. This table has about 77,000 clones, over 75% appearing once. Material: peripheral blood, obtained before pregnancy. The receptors were sampled from a female donor with multiple sclerosis, enrolled in a pregnancy study.

This chain uses TRBV5-8 with TRBJ1-6, with 11 bases fitting TRBD1. V shed 4 bases and J 12 bases; nucleotides not matched to a gene: 6. This CDR3 is 14 amino acids long. The germline CDR1 and CDR2 sequences are SGHTS and YDEGEE. The CDR3 reads CASSVGQGAKPLHF. As DNA, the CDR3 is TGTGCCAGCAGCGTTGGACAGGGGGCGAAACCCCTCCACTTT.

This chain connects TRBV5-1 to TRBJ2-7, with 8 bases aligning to TRBD1. There are 14 residues in the CDR3. V trimming: 3 bases; J trimming: 2 bases; junction bases outside the gene matches: 4. Germline values: CDR1 SGHRS, CDR2 YFSETQ. The CDR3 is CASSSPTGAYEQYF. The DNA for the CDR3 is TGCGCCAGCAGCTCGCCGACAGGGGCCTACGAGCAGTACTTC.

V is TRBV11-3 and J is TRBJ2-1; TRBD2 matches at 15 bases. Germline V lookup: CDR1 SGHNT, CDR2 YENEEA. Germline trimming cut 2 bases from V and 9 bases from J; bases unmatched to any gene: 11. The CDR3 totals 18 residues. Here the CDR3 DNA reads TGTGCCAGCAGCTTAAACCTCGGACTAGCGGGGGGGATCAGTGAGCAGTTCTTC. Translation: CASSLNLGLAGGISEQFF.

This chain uses TRBV5-1 with TRBJ2-1, with 11 positions matching TRBD1. The CDR3 length is 16 residues. Germline lookup yields CDR1 SGHRS and CDR2 YFSETQ. V gave up 4 bases and J gave up 4 bases; unmatched junction bases: 7. The CDR3 reads CASSHNRDRGYNEQFF. The CDR3 region has the DNA TGCGCCAGCAGCCATAACCGGGACAGGGGGTACAATGAGCAGTTCTTC.

The sample holds one count of this clone. The rearrangement joins TRBV6-4 to TRBJ2-3; 14 nucleotides match TRBD2. The junction had 1 base not matched to a gene; V was cut back by 5 bases and J by 3 bases. The germline gives CDR1 MRHNA, CDR2 SNTAGT. CDR3 length: 15 residues. DNA of the CDR3: TGTGCCAGCAGTAGGACTAGCGGGGGGACAGATACGCAGTATTTT. Translating gives CASSRTSGGTDTQYF.

The chain joins TRBV9 to TRBJ1-1; D perhaps matches TRBD1 (6 bases). Trimming left V 0 bases short and J 5 bases short, with 14 bases between. The germline V gene has CDR1 SGDLS and CDR2 YYNGEE. The CDR3 extends over 15 amino acids. As DNA, the CDR3 is TGTGCCAGCAGCGTAGGCCCAGGGGTCGGGACTGAAGCTTTCTTT. This codes for CASSVGPGVGTEAFF. Looking up the rest from reference TRBV9 and TRBJ1-1 gives the full variable domain: DSGVTQTPKHLITATGQRVTLRCSPRSGDLSVYWYQQSLDQGLQFLIQYYNGEERAKGNILERFSAQQFPDLHSELNLSSLELGDSALYFCASSVGPGVGTEAFFGQGTRLTVV.